These 27 T cell receptor beta chains were all obtained from the same sample, sequenced in a study of vaccination effects on CD4 cells after COVID-19 (dated by TCRdb to the early 2020s). What these receptors recognize is not known. The ViraFEST assay stimulated PBMC with viral peptide pools and then used TCR sequencing to identify antigen-specific CD4+ T cell clonotypes by expansion. After around eleven days of culture, CD4+ T cells were isolated with the EasySep CD4+ T cell isolation kit. Healthy vaccine recipients had no prior SARS-CoV-2 infection, confirmed by negative nucleocapsid antibodies before and after vaccination. To prepare the library, the immunoSEQ multiplex PCR assay was applied. This immuneACCESS table, as held by TCRdb, lists in-frame sequences with V and J called but not all clones. Of the missing ones, under half trace to an unresolved V gene in checked studies; the others have no known cause. The sample table shows 40,000 to 45,000 clones, and under 75% are seen once. Roughly 25% of the sample goes to the ten largest clones.

The source was CD4+ T cells from PBMCs cultured with HCoV-OC43 spike peptides, collected before COVID-19 vaccination. The sample's cell subset or site label is to be understood as: HCoV-OC43 spike overlapping peptide pool stimulation. These receptors originate from a human donor who received a COVID-19 vaccine.

The V gene is TRBV7-8, the J gene TRBJ2-6, with TRBD1 matching over 12 bases. Germline V gene lookup returns CDR1 SGHVS and CDR2 FQNEAQ. CDR3 length: 22 amino acids. J lost 3 bases, V lost 5 bases, and 20 bases had no gene match. The CDR3 protein is CASSPGKGTGGPRIGGANVLTF. The CDR3, as DNA: TGTGCCAGCAGCCCTGGTAAGGGGACAGGGGGCCCCCGGATAGGTGGGGCCAACGTCCTGACTTTC.

The chain has TRBV4-1 and TRBJ1-1; D call uncertain. Trimming took off 4 bases at V and 0 bases at J, with 9 bases between the two ends. The germline gives CDR1 MGHRA, CDR2 YSYEKL. The CDR3 runs 14 residues. CDR3 in amino acids: CASSPLRVNTEAFF. The CDR3, as DNA: TGCGCCAGCAGCCCCTTGAGGGTGAACACTGAAGCTTTCTTT.

The chain is built from TRBV28 and TRBJ1-2, with D maybe TRBD1 (6 bases). With 4 bases removed from V and 5 bases from J, the gap between germline ends came to 20 bases. CDR1 is MDHEN, CDR2 SYDVKM, per germline. The CDR3 runs to 16 residues. CDR3 region: CASSSGRGQSGYGYTF. For the CDR3, the DNA is TGTGCCAGCAGTTCAGGACGGGGGCAGAGTGGTTATGGCTACACCTTC.

By sample fraction, this clone is medium-sized. The rearrangement uses TRBV11-2 and TRBJ1-1; D may be TRBD1 (5 bases). The CDR3 totals 14 residues. V lost 1 base and J 6 bases, leaving 12 bases between the germline ends. CDR1 and CDR2 (germline): SGHAT, FQNNGV. This chain's CDR3 is CASSLVVGTAEAFF. CDR3 nucleotides: TGTGCCAGCAGCTTAGTGGTCGGGACGGCTGAAGCTTTCTTT.

CDR3 sequence reads: CASSPRVEVNTWGTEAFF. The CDR3 bases are TGTGCCAGCTCACCAAGAGTAGAAGTTAATACCTGGGGGACTGAAGCTTTCTTT. The chain employs TRBV18 and TRBJ1-1; D is perhaps TRBD1 (5 bases). Trimming shortened V by 2 bases and J by 5 bases, and 24 bases separated the two germline ends. The germline CDR1 and CDR2 sequences are KGHSH and LQKENI. This CDR3 is built from 18 residues. The whole variable domain, remainder taken from reference TRBV18 and TRBJ1-1, is NAGVMQNPRHLVRRRGQEARLRCSPMKGHSHVYWYRQLPEEGLKFMVYLQKENIIDESGMPKERFSAEFPKEGPSILRIQQVVRGDSAAYFCASSPRVEVNTWGTEAFFGQGTRLTVV.

The rearrangement links TRBV2 to TRBJ1-2, with D possibly TRBD1 on 5 matching bases. V was pared by 6 bases and J by 4 bases, with 18 bases between. From germline, CDR1 is SNHLY and CDR2 FYNNEI. There are 15 residues in the CDR3. Here the CDR3 reads CASRPPSPGGYGYTF. The CDR3 DNA sequence: TGTGCCAGCAGACCCCCTTCCCCCGGGGGCTATGGCTACACCTTC.

The chain is built from TRBV6-6 and TRBJ2-1, with D possibly being TRBD1 or TRBD2 (5 bases each). Germline V lookup: CDR1 MNHNY, CDR2 SVGAGI (reference sequence). V lost 2 bases to trimming and J lost 4 bases, with 6 bases between them. CDR3 size: 13 residues. This CDR3 is CASSYGGYNEQFF. CDR3 nucleotides: TGTGCCAGCAGTTACGGGGGTTACAATGAGCAGTTCTTC.

V and J are TRBV6-5 and TRBJ2-7; no definite D call. Deletions cut 7 bases from V and 0 bases from J, with 7 bases between. The CDR3 length is 12 residues. In germline, CDR1 is MNHEY, CDR2 SVGAGI. As DNA, the CDR3 is TGTGCCAGCAAGGCCTTCTCCTACGAGCAGTACTTC. Residues: CASKAFSYEQYF.

In DNA form, the CDR3 reads TGTGCCAGCAGCACCGAAGGCACAGGTAGATCCGAGCAGTACTTC. It translates to CASSTEGTGRSEQYF. This rearrangement joins TRBV5-4 to TRBJ2-7; D might be TRBD1 (5 bases). Per the germline V gene, CDR1 is SGHNT and CDR2 is YYREEE (reference sequence). The ends were cut back, 4 bases at V and 6 bases at J, with 20 bases in the middle. The CDR3 length is 15 residues.

The chain joins TRBV3-1 (or the pseudogene TRBV3-2) to TRBJ2-5; 9 positions agree with TRBD1. V shed 7 bases and J 4 bases; nucleotides not matched to a gene: 4. Germline CDR1 is LGHDT and CDR2 is YNNKEL (reference sequence). The CDR3 is 13 amino acids. The CDR3 coding sequence is TGTGCCAGCAACAGGGGGCGTGTAGAGACCCAGTACTTC. It yields the protein CASNRGRVETQYF.

This clone has just a few counts. The rearrangement links TRBV18 to TRBJ1-1, with D unresolved. V lost 2 bases and J lost 2, with 6 bases in between. CDR1 and CDR2 (germline): KGHSH, LQKENI. This CDR3 contains 13 residues. The CDR3 coding sequence is TGTGCCAGCTCACCAAACAGCAACACTGAAGCTTTCTTT. Its translation: CASSPNSNTEAFF.

The chain combines TRBV4-3 with TRBJ2-5, with 12 bases matching TRBD2. V dropped 4 bases and J dropped 1; count of bases not matched to a gene: 4. The CDR3 spans 16 residues. Germline CDR1 LGHNA, CDR2 YSLEER. The CDR3 spells CASSRATSGGQETQYF. CDR3 bases: TGCGCCAGCAGCCGAGCGACTAGCGGGGGCCAAGAGACCCAGTACTTC.

Only a few counts were recorded for this clone. The chain couples TRBV4-2 to TRBJ2-6, with D possibly TRBD1 on 5 matching bases. CDR1 is LGHNA, CDR2 YNFKEQ, per germline. CDR3 length: 16 amino acids. Trimming shortened V by 3 bases and J by 0 bases, and 9 bases separated the two germline ends. For the CDR3, the DNA is TGTGCCAGCAGCCACGAAAGGGGCTCTGGGGCCAACGTCCTGACTTTC. It is translated as CASSHERGSGANVLTF.

The rearrangement joins TRBV2 to TRBJ2-5; 9 nucleotides line up with TRBD2. This CDR3 has 18 amino acids. The V gene's germline CDR1 is SNHLY and CDR2 FYNNEI. J was trimmed by 1 base and V by 7 bases; bases with no gene match: 16. CDR3 nucleotide sequence: TGTGCCAGCAACACGGGGCGAGGGAGCGGGGGGTCCCAAGAGACCCAGTACTTC. The encoded protein is CASNTGRGSGGSQETQYF.

The chain has TRBV6-6 and TRBJ2-2; D might be TRBD2 (5 bases). Trimming cost V 7 bases and J 6 bases, with 15 bases left between them. The CDR3 has 14 amino acids. Germline V CDR1 and CDR2: MNHNY, SVGAGI (reference sequence). The CDR3, as DNA: TGTGCCAGCATTACCGCGGGCGGTCCCGGGGAGCTGTTTTTT. Encoded protein: CASITAGGPGELFF.

The chain employs TRBV18 and TRBJ2-5; D unresolved. Germline-derived CDR1 and CDR2 are KGHSH and LQKENI. The CDR3 runs to 12 residues. The ends were cut back, 1 base at V and 5 bases at J, with 5 bases in the middle. The DNA for the CDR3 is TGTGCCAGCTCACCACGGGCCGAGACCCAGTACTTC. Its protein product is CASSPRAETQYF.

This chain links TRBV4-3 with TRBJ2-1; D possibly uses TRBD1 or TRBD2 (6 bases each). CDR1 and CDR2 (germline): LGHNA, YSLEER. The length of the CDR3 is 16 residues. Deletions cut 0 bases from V and 4 bases from J, with 13 bases between. This CDR3 is CASSQDPGGQYNEQFF. The CDR3 region has the DNA TGCGCCAGCAGCCAAGATCCCGGGGGCCAATACAATGAGCAGTTCTTC.

The chain recombines TRBV28 with TRBJ2-7; TRBD1 or TRBD2 may be the D gene (5 bases each). Trimming cost V 7 bases and J 4 bases, with 14 bases left between them. Germline-derived CDR1 and CDR2 are MDHEN and SYDVKM. This CDR3 contains 13 residues. The CDR3 nucleotides read TGTGCCAGCACACATGGGACCCCTTACGAGCAGTACTTC. It is translated as CASTHGTPYEQYF. The full variable domain, its missing parts supplied by reference TRBV28 and TRBJ2-7, is DVKVTQSSRYLVKRTGEKVFLECVQDMDHENMFWYRQDPGLGLRLIYFSYDVKMKEKGDIPEGYSVSREKKERFSLILESASTNQTSMYLCASTHGTPYEQYFGPGTRLTVT.

V gene TRBV5-4 combines with J gene TRBJ1-1; no reliable D call. The CDR3 has 13 amino acids. Trimming stripped 2 bases from V and 4 bases from J, with 9 bases between. Germline assignment: CDR1 SGHNT and CDR2 YYREEE (reference sequence). The CDR3 DNA is TGTGCCAGCAGCTTACGGTGGACCACTGAAGCTTTCTTT. This codes for CASSLRWTTEAFF.

This sequence joins TRBV5-1 and TRBJ2-3; possible D gene TRBD1, 5 bases. Germline V gene lookup returns CDR1 SGHRS and CDR2 YFSETQ. CDR3 size: 15 residues. Between the trimmed V and J ends, which lost 1 base and 3 bases, there was a span of 12 bases. CDR3 in DNA: TGCGCCAGCAGCTTGTTGGGGCAGGGTACAGATACGCAGTATTTT. It yields the protein CASSLLGQGTDTQYF.

The gene calls are TRBV10-2 and TRBJ2-3, with TRBD2 matching over 13 bases. The CDR3 covers 17 residues. Trimming cost V 3 bases and J 4 bases; bases outside gene matches: 7. Germline V CDR1 and CDR2: WSHSY, SAAADI. The CDR3 DNA follows: TGCGCCAGCAGTGATTGGGACACTAGCGGGAGGGCAGATACGCAGTATTTT. It translates to CASSDWDTSGRADTQYF.

The chain is built from TRBV7-2 and TRBJ2-1; TRBD2 is a possible D gene (6 bases). V was shortened by 3 bases and J by 9 bases, with 12 bases between the two germline ends. This CDR3 has 13 residues. The germline CDR1 and CDR2 sequences are SGHTA and FQGNSA. CDR3 nucleotide sequence: TGTGCCAGCAGCTTCGGGGGTGTGGGTGAGCAGTTCTTC. It is translated as CASSFGGVGEQFF.

In its sample, this clone was seen a few times. The gene calls are TRBV30 and TRBJ1-1; D is undetermined. Trimming shortened V by 6 bases and J by 1 base, and 9 bases separated the two germline ends. This CDR3 is built from 12 residues. Germline V lookup: CDR1 GTSNPN, CDR2 SVGIG (reference sequence). CDR3 region: CACTGWNTEAFF. DNA of the CDR3: TGTGCCTGCACCGGGTGGAACACTGAAGCTTTCTTT.

This chain joins TRBV5-5 and TRBJ2-7; perhaps TRBD2 as D (6 bases). Trimming took 2 bases from V and 6 from J, leaving 18 bases between them. Germline CDR1 SGHKS, CDR2 YYEKEE (reference sequence). This CDR3 comprises 15 residues. The CDR3 DNA reads as TGTGCCAGCAGCTTCCGGAGTAGCGGATCCGCCGAGCAGTACTTC. Its translation is CASSFRSSGSAEQYF. Supplemented by reference TRBV5-5 and TRBJ2-7, the full variable domain reads DAGVTQSPTHLIKTRGQQVTLRCSPISGHKSVSWYQQVLGQGPQFIFQYYEKEERGRGNFPDRFSARQFPNYSSELNVNALLLGDSALYLCASSFRSSGSAEQYFGPGTRLTVT.

This clone was counted between two and nine times. The chain is built from TRBV27 and TRBJ1-6; 7 nucleotides line up with TRBD1. The CDR3 has 18 residues. Germline values: CDR1 MNHEY, CDR2 SMNVEV (reference sequence). The J segment lost 0 bases and the V segment lost 5 bases, leaving 10 bases of the junction unmatched. The CDR3 DNA sequence: TGTGCCAGCAGTCCCAGACAGGGCGTGGGCTCCTATAATTCACCCCTCCACTTT. Translating gives CASSPRQGVGSYNSPLHF.

The chain employs TRBV6-5 and TRBJ2-7; 7 bases map to TRBD1. Germline V CDR1 and CDR2: MNHEY, SVGAGI. This CDR3 has 14 amino acids. Germline trimming cut 6 bases from V and 2 bases from J; bases unmatched to any gene: 7. CDR3 sequence (DNA): TGTGCCAGCAGGAGGGACAGCTTGACCTACGAGCAGTACTTC. It codes for CASRRDSLTYEQYF.

The chain couples TRBV6-2 or TRBV6-3 to TRBJ1-1; D unclear. The V gene's germline CDR1 is MNHEY and CDR2 SVGEGT. This CDR3 contains 11 residues. V lost 5 bases, J lost 11 bases, and 12 bases lay in between. CDR3 nucleotide sequence: TGTGCCAGCAGTCCAGGTGGCGGGGCTTTCTTT. This translates into CASSPGGGAFF.